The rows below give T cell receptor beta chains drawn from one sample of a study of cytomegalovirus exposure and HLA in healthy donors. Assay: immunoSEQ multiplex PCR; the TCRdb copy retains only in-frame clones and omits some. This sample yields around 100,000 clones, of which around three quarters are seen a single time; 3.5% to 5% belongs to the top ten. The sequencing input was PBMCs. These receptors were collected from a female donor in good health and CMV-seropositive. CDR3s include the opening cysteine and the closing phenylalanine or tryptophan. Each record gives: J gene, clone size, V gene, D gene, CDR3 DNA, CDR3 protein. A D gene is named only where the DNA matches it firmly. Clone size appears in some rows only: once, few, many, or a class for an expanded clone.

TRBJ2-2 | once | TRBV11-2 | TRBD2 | TGTGCCAGCAGCTTAGGCCTAGCGGGAGGCACCGGGGAGCTGTTTTTT | CASSLGLAGGTGELFF
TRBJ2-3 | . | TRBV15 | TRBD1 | TGTGCCACCAGCAGCGTACCGGGACAGATCACAGATACGCAGTATTTT | CATSSVPGQITDTQYF
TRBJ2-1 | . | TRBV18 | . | TGTGCCAGCTCAGGTAGGCCGTTCCTGGCGGGATGGCCCAATGAGCAGTTCTTC | CASSGRPFLAGWPNEQFF
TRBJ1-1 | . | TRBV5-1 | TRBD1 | TGCGCCAGCAGCTTGTATGACAGGGATGGCACTGAAGCTTTCTTT | CASSLYDRDGTEAFF
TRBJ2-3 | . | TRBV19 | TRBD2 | TGTGCCAGTAGTCCACCCGGGAGGGCCAAAGATACGCAGTATTTT | CASSPPGRAKDTQYF
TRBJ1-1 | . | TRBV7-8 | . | TGTGCCAGCAGACCAGGGTCGAGGACTGAAGCTTTCTTT | CASRPGSRTEAFF
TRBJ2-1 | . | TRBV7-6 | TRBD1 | TGTGCCAGCAGCCTGGGACAGGGGGGCTCCTACAATGAGCAGTTCTTC | CASSLGQGGSYNEQFF
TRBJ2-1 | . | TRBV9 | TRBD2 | TGTGCCAGCAGCGAAGGGACCCCTCAATTACTAGCGGGCCCGAACAATGAGCAGTTCTTC | CASSEGTPQLLAGPNNEQFF
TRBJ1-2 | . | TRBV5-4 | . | TGTGCCAGCAGCCAAGATATCCAGGGAAGCTATGGCTACACCTTC | CASSQDIQGSYGYTF
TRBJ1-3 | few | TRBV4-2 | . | TGTGCCAGCAGCCAAGTCGGGGGAGCTTCTGGAAACACCATATATTTT | CASSQVGGASGNTIYF
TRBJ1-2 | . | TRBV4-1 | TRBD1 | TGCGCCAGCAGCCACCCACATGGACAGGGATACTATGGCTACACCTTC | CASSHPHGQGYYGYTF
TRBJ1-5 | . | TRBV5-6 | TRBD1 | TGTGCCAGCAGCTTGGCCGGTACAGGGGATCAGCCCCAGCATTTT | CASSLAGTGDQPQHF
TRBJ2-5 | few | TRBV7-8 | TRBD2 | TGTGCCAGCAGCCCCCCTGGATCGACTAGCGGCGGTATAGAGACCCAGTACTTC | CASSPPGSTSGGIETQYF
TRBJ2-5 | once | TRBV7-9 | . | TGTGCCAGCAGCTTAGCGGAAGGACTACGTTGGGAGACCCAGTACTTC | CASSLAEGLRWETQYF